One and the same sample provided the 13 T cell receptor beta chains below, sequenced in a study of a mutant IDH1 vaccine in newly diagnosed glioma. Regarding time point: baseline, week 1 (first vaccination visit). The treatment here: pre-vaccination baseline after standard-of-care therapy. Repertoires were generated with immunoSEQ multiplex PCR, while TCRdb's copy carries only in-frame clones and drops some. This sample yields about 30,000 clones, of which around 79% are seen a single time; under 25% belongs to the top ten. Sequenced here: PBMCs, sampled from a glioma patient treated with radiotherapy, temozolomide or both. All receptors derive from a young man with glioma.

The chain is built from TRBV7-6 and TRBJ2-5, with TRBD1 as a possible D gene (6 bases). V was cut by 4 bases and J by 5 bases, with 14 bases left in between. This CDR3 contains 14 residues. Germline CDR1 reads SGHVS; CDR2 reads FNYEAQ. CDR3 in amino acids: CASSSGGGPETQYF. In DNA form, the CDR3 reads TGTGCCAGCAGCTCCGGTGGGGGCCCGGAGACCCAGTACTTC.

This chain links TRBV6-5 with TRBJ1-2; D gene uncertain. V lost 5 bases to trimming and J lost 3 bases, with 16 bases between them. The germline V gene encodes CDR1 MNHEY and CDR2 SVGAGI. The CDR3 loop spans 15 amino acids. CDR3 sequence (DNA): TGTGCCAGCAGTCCCACTCTGGGGAGGGACTATGGCTACACCTTC. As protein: CASSPTLGRDYGYTF.

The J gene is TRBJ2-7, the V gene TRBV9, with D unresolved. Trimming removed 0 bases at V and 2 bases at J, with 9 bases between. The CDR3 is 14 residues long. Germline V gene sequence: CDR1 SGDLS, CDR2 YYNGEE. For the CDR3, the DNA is TGTGCCAGCAGCGTAGGGGCGCAAACCTACGAGCAGTACTTC. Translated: CASSVGAQTYEQYF.

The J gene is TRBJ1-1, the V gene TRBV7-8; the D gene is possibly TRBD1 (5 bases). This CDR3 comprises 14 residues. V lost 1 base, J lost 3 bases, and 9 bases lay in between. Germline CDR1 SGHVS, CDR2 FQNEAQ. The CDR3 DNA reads TGTGCCAGCAGCTTAGTTGGAGGGGACACTGAAGCTTTCTTT. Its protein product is CASSLVGGDTEAFF.

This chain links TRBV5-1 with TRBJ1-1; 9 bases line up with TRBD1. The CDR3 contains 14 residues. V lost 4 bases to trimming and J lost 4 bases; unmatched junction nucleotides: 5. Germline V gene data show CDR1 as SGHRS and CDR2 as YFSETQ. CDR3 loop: CASSRGQGITEAFF. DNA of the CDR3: TGCGCCAGCAGCCGGGGACAGGGAATCACTGAAGCTTTCTTT.

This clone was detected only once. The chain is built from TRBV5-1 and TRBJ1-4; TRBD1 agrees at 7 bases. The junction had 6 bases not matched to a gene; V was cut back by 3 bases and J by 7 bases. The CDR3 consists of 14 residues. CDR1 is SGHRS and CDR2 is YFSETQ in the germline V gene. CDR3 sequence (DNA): TGCGCCAGCAGCTCAGGGGGGACTGCTGAAAAACTGTTTTTT. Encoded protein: CASSSGGTAEKLFF.

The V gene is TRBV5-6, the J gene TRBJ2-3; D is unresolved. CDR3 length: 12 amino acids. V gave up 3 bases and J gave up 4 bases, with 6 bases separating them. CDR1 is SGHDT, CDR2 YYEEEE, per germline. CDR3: CASSSYSDTQYF. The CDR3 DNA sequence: TGTGCCAGCAGCTCGTATTCAGATACGCAGTATTTT.

CDR3 DNA: TGTGCCTGGAGTGTAAGGAGGGAGACTGAAAAACTGTTTTTT. Protein: CAWSVRRETEKLFF. This chain joins TRBV30 and TRBJ1-4, with D hard to call. This CDR3 spans 14 amino acids. With 0 bases removed from V and 7 bases from J, the gap between germline ends came to 12 bases. CDR1 and CDR2 (germline): GTSNPN, SVGIG (reference sequence).

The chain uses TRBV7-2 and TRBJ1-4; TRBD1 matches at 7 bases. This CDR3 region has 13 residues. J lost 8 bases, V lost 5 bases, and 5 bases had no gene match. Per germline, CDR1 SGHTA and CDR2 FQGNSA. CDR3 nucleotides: TGTGCCAGCAGCCAGAACAGGGGCGAAAAACTGTTTTTT. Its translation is CASSQNRGEKLFF. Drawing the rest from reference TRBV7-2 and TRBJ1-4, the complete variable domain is GAGVSQSPSNKVTEKGKDVELRCDPISGHTALYWYRQSLGQGLEFLIYFQGNSAPDKSGLPSDRFSAERTGGSVSTLTIQRTQQEDSAVYLCASSQNRGEKLFFGSGTQLSVL.

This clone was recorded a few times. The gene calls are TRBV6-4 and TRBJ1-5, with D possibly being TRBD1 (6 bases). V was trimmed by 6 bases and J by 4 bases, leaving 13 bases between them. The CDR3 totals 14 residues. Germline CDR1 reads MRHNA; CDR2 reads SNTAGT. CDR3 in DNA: TGTGCCAGCAGGGGGACAATAGTTAATCAGCCCCAGCATTTT. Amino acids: CASRGTIVNQPQHF.

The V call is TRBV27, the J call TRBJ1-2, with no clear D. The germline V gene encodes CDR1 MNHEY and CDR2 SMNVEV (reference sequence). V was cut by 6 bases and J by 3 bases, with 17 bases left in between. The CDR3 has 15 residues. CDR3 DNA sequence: TGTGCCAGCAGATACCCCCTGGGTGGGGACTATGGCTACACCTTC. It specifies CASRYPLGGDYGYTF.

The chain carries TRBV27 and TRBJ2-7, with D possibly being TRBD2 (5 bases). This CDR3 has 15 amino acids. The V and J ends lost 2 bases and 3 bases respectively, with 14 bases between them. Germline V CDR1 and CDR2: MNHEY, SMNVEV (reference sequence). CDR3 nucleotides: TGTGCCAGCAGTTTACGAGGGCAGGCCTTCTACGAGCAGTACTTC. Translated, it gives CASSLRGQAFYEQYF.

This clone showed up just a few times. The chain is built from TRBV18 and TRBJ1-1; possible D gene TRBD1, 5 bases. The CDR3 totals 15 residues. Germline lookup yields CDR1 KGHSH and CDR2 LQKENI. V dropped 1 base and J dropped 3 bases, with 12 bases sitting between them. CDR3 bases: TGTGCCAGCTCACCACTAGGGGATGCGGACACTGAAGCTTTCTTT. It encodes CASSPLGDADTEAFF.